The 16 T cell receptor beta chains listed next were all sequenced from one sample in a study of blood T cell repertoires in COVID-19. Method: immunoSEQ multiplex PCR; TCRdb's copy keeps in-frame clones and lacks some. The profile shows 200,000 or so clones, around 85% of them singletons. The sequenced sample was peripheral blood. The receptors originated from a woman in her 70s with acute or convalescent COVID-19.

V is TRBV27 and J is TRBJ2-3; 9 nucleotides line up with TRBD2. Trimming took 3 bases from V and 7 from J; bases not matched to a gene: 11. The CDR3 spans 16 residues. Germline V gene lookup returns CDR1 MNHEY and CDR2 SMNVEV (reference sequence). In DNA form, the CDR3 reads TGTGCCAGCAGTTTGGCTGTAGCGGGAGTTGGAAATACGCAGTATTTT. Its translation is CASSLAVAGVGNTQYF.

The chain recombines TRBV29-1 with TRBJ1-1; TRBD1 matches 8 bases. The germline gives CDR1 SQVTM, CDR2 ANQGSEA. The J segment lost 2 bases and the V segment lost 7 bases, leaving 3 bases of the junction unmatched. This CDR3 is built from 12 residues. CDR3 amino acids: CSGGQGNTEAFF. For the CDR3, the DNA is TGCAGCGGAGGACAGGGCAACACTGAAGCTTTCTTT.

This chain uses TRBV6-2 or TRBV6-3 with TRBJ2-1; 11 nucleotides match TRBD2. Germline V gene data show CDR1 as MNHEY and CDR2 as SVGEGT. The V and J ends lost 6 bases and 2 bases, in that order; junction bases with no gene match: 15. The CDR3 has 19 amino acids. The CDR3 bases are TGTGCCAGCAGGCCTCTTGGGCTAGCGGGGGGAGCTACCTACAATGAGCAGTTCTTC. This codes for CASRPLGLAGGATYNEQFF.

This chain uses TRBV24-1 with TRBJ2-1; TRBD2 agrees at 12 bases. The germline V gene encodes CDR1 KGHDR and CDR2 SFDVKD. V lost 3 bases to trimming and J lost 4 bases; unmatched junction nucleotides: 3. The CDR3 extends over 16 amino acids. The CDR3 DNA reads TGTGCCACCAGTGATCGACTAGCGGGAGCATACAATGAGCAGTTCTTC. Translated: CATSDRLAGAYNEQFF.

This clone showed up just a few times. The chain has TRBV5-1 and TRBJ1-2; no firm D call. V was cut by 0 bases and J by 8 bases, with 14 bases left in between. Germline values: CDR1 SGHRS, CDR2 YFSETQ. There are 14 residues in the CDR3. The CDR3 loop is CASSLEGRTEGYTF. The DNA of the CDR3 is TGCGCCAGCAGCTTGGAGGGCAGGACTGAGGGCTACACCTTC.

V is TRBV5-6 and J is TRBJ1-1; maybe TRBD1 (6 bases). Trimming shortened V by 4 bases and J by 6 bases, and 16 bases separated the two germline ends. Germline CDR1 SGHDT, CDR2 YYEEEE. This CDR3 has 14 residues. The CDR3 DNA reads as TGTGCCAGCAGCCCCCCCGGACAGCGCCCTGAAGCTTTCTTT. As protein: CASSPPGQRPEAFF.

V gene TRBV3-1 (or the pseudogene TRBV3-2) combines with J gene TRBJ2-1, with TRBD2 matching 8 bases. This CDR3 has 15 amino acids. Germline CDR1 is LGHDT and CDR2 is YNNKEL (reference sequence). The V and J ends lost 2 bases and 4 bases, in that order; junction bases with no gene match: 4. The CDR3: CASSQRGGDYNEQFF. The CDR3 DNA sequence: TGTGCCAGCAGCCAACGGGGGGGTGATTACAATGAGCAGTTCTTC.

This clone came up a few times. The J gene is TRBJ2-3, the V gene TRBV5-8, with 12 positions matching TRBD1. V trimming: 3 bases; J trimming: 1 base; junction bases outside the gene matches: 9. CDR3 length: 18 residues. CDR1 SGHTS and CDR2 YDEGEE come from the germline V gene. CDR3 sequence (DNA): TGTGCCAGCAGCTCTCGGGACAGGGGGCGACCCGGCACAGATACGCAGTATTTT. This codes for CASSSRDRGRPGTDTQYF.

The CDR3 nucleotides read TGTGCCAGTGCCGGGACTAGCGGCCACAATGAGCAGTTCTTC. Its protein is CASAGTSGHNEQFF. V gene TRBV6-6 combines with J gene TRBJ2-1, with 11 bases fitting TRBD2. V dropped 9 bases and J dropped 5; count of bases not matched to a gene: 6. CDR3 length equals 14 residues. Germline V CDR1 and CDR2: MNHNY, SVGAGI (reference sequence).

This sequence joins TRBV7-6 and TRBJ1-2, with a tentative D call TRBD1 (5 bases). This CDR3 has 13 residues. The germline V gene encodes CDR1 SGHVS and CDR2 FNYEAQ. Deletions cut 5 bases from V and 8 bases from J, with 15 bases between. CDR3 nucleotide sequence: TGTGCCAGCAGCCCAGGGAAAGGAGAAGGCTACACCTTC. Residues: CASSPGKGEGYTF.

The rearrangement uses TRBV15 and TRBJ2-1, with D unresolved. The CDR3 spans 14 residues. Trimming removed 0 bases at V and 9 bases at J, with 12 bases between. CDR1 LNHNV and CDR2 YYDKDF come from the germline V gene (reference sequence). CDR3 region: CATSRDSRLSEQFF. The CDR3 DNA reads as TGTGCCACCAGCAGAGATAGCAGATTATCTGAGCAGTTCTTC. The complete variable domain, with remaining parts taken from reference TRBV15 and TRBJ2-1, reads DAMVIQNPRYQVTQFGKPVTLSCSQTLNHNVMYWYQQKSSQAPKLLFHYYDKDFNNEADTPDNFQSRRPNTSFCFLDIRSPGLGDTAMYLCATSRDSRLSEQFFGPGTRLTVL.

This clone appeared once. V and J are TRBV18 and TRBJ1-4; tentatively, D is TRBD1 (6 bases). V lost 3 bases and J 0 bases, leaving 11 bases between the germline ends. Germline CDR1 is KGHSH and CDR2 is LQKENI. CDR3 size: 16 residues. The CDR3 here is CASSPRGSATNEKLFF. The CDR3 DNA reads as TGTGCCAGCTCACCCAGGGGAAGTGCAACTAATGAAAAACTGTTTTTT.

This chain connects TRBV21-1 to TRBJ2-7; TRBD2 is taken as the D call from the table, unchecked against the DNA. TRBV21-1 is classified as a pseudogene. This CDR3 comprises 15 residues. The DNA for the CDR3 is TGTGCCAGCAGCACACGGACGGGGAGGGACTACGAGCAGTACTTC. Amino acid sequence: CASSTRTGRDYEQYF.

DNA for the CDR3: TGTGCCAGCAGCCGCGGACAGCCGAACACTGAAGCTTTCTTT. Encoded protein: CASSRGQPNTEAFF. The chain employs TRBV6-5 and TRBJ1-1; tentatively, D is TRBD1 (6 bases). Trimming removed 6 bases at V and 1 base at J, with 12 bases between. The germline gives CDR1 MNHEY, CDR2 SVGAGI. The CDR3 is 14 residues long.

The rearrangement uses TRBV3-1 (or the pseudogene TRBV3-2) and TRBJ2-7, with TRBD1 matching 7 bases. The germline gives CDR1 LGHDT, CDR2 YNNKEL (reference sequence). This CDR3 is 14 amino acids long. Trimming cost V 8 bases and J 5 bases; bases outside gene matches: 12. The CDR3 loop is CASAAWDSINEQYF. In DNA form, the CDR3 reads TGTGCCAGCGCGGCATGGGACAGTATCAACGAGCAGTACTTC.

The chain carries TRBV12-3 or TRBV12-4 and TRBJ1-5; possible D gene TRBD1, 5 bases. The length of the CDR3 is 13 residues. Trimming shortened V by 3 bases and J by 6 bases, and 9 bases separated the two germline ends. The CDR3 nucleotides read TGTGCCAGCAGTTTGGGGGAGGGTCAGCCCCAGCATTTT. Its translation is CASSLGEGQPQHF.